Described below is a single T cell receptor (beta chain) sequence and its context. The germline gives CDR1 MDHEN, CDR2 SYDVKM. The length of the CDR3 is 12 residues. Trimming removed 6 bases at V and 4 bases at J, with 8 bases between. The sample comes from a study of blood T cell repertoires in COVID-19. In the study overall: There were acute and convalescent COVID-19 samples, and they came from the United States, Italy and Spain. From T cells, B-cell-depleted T cells, or PBMCs came the material, which was cDNA or gDNA.

Original processing methods: By means of reference gene primer amplification, nucleated cell counts were estimated. Sequencing was performed with immunoSEQ multiplex PCR; in TCRdb, only in-frame clones are kept and a portion is missing. For V, J and clone size, that table is used; D and trimming come from the DNA. The table shows about 75,000 clones, with over 75% occurring only once. The chain couples TRBV28 to TRBJ2-3; D gene unclear. The sample taken for sequencing was peripheral blood. The receptor was derived from a human donor in a cohort sampled during active COVID-19. The CDR3 DNA is TGTGCCAGCAGCCGTCGGTCAGATACGCAGTATTTT. Protein product: CASSRRSDTQYF.